These 8 T cell receptor beta chains share one sample of origin, sequenced in a study of Graves' ophthalmopathy and Graves' hyperthyroidism. Using RNA transcripts, the TCR beta CDR3 regions were amplified. In the first round, RT-PCR was carried out with HTBI primers, and a multiplex PCR formed the second round. TCRdb called the multiplex PCR reads again in MiXCR, with one record for every CDR3 protein. The sample records hundreds of thousands of distinct CDR3 sequences, more than 40% being singletons. Sequencing input: peripheral blood. These receptors came from an adult man with Graves' ophthalmopathy.

This rearrangement joins TRBV7-3 to TRBJ2-1; 8 bases fit TRBD2. V was clipped by 5 bases and J by 0 bases; unmatched bases: 3. Germline V gene data show CDR1 as SGHTA and CDR2 as FQGTGA. The CDR3 totals 15 residues. CDR3 DNA: TGTGCCAGCAGCCGTAGCGGGACCTCCTACAATGAGCAGTTCTTC. It specifies CASSRSGTSYNEQFF. Filled out from reference TRBV7-3 and TRBJ2-1, the complete variable domain reads GAGVSQTPSNKVTEKGKYVELRCDPISGHTALYWYRQSLGQGPEFLIYFQGTGAADDSGLPNDRFFAVRPEGSVSTLKIQRTERGDSAVYLCASSRSGTSYNEQFFGPGTRLTVL.

This clonotype was found a few times. The CDR3 coding sequence is TGTGCCAGTAGGCGGACAGGGGGCCACGATAATTCACCCCTCCACTTT. It yields the protein CASRRTGGHDNSPLHF. The chain couples TRBV19 to TRBJ1-6; TRBD1 matches 11 bases. V was pared by 6 bases and J by 5 bases, with 6 bases of the junction left unmatched. Germline V gene lookup returns CDR1 LNHDA and CDR2 SQIVND (reference sequence). This CDR3 contains 16 residues.

The chain has TRBV18 and TRBJ2-7, with unresolved D. This CDR3 comprises 14 residues. Germline V gene lookup returns CDR1 KGHSH and CDR2 LQKENI. V was trimmed by 3 bases and J by 2 bases, leaving 11 bases between them. CDR3 bases: TGTGCCAGCTCACCTGTTGGAAGACCCTACGAGCAGTACTTC. This codes for CASSPVGRPYEQYF.

This clonotype was recorded a few times. V and J are TRBV24-1 and TRBJ2-1; the D gene is possibly TRBD2 (5 bases). Looked up from germline, CDR1 is KGHDR and CDR2 is SFDVKD. V lost 5 bases and J 4 bases, leaving 14 bases between the germline ends. CDR3 length: 15 residues. CDR3 nucleotides: TGTGCCACCAGTGGGTCTGCCGGGGATTACAATGAGCAGTTCTTC. Translated: CATSGSAGDYNEQFF.

This clonotype has just a few counts. The chain links TRBV13 to TRBJ2-2, with 12 bases that match TRBD1. J was trimmed by 2 bases and V by 5 bases; bases with no gene match: 6. CDR1 is PRHDT, CDR2 FYEKMQ, per germline (reference sequence). The length of the CDR3 is 17 residues. DNA for the CDR3: TGTGCCAGCAGCGCTCCCGGGACAGGGGGCAACACCGGGGAGCTGTTTTTT. Translation gives CASSAPGTGGNTGELFF.

Remarks on this clonotype: A clone one base away is much larger, so this may be a read error. The conserved phenylalanine or tryptophan is not found at the CDR3 terminus, so this likely reflects a read error. The chain combines TRBV29-1 with TRBJ1-1; D not resolved. Between the trimmed V and J ends, which lost 0 bases and 0 bases, there was a span of 11 bases. CDR1 and CDR2 from the germline V gene are SQVTM and ANQGSEA. This CDR3 region has 15 residues. The CDR3 is CSVEEGGDLNTEAFL. In DNA, the CDR3 is TGCAGCGTTGAAGAGGGCGGGGATCTGAACACTGAAGCTTTCCTT.

The rearrangement joins TRBV2 to TRBJ1-3; D is uncertain. Per germline, CDR1 SNHLY and CDR2 FYNNEI. CDR3 length: 15 residues. Trimming removed 4 bases from V and 2 bases from J, with 12 bases in between. CDR3 sequence reads: CASSVEVAPGNTIYF. The CDR3 DNA reads as TGTGCCAGCAGTGTGGAGGTCGCTCCTGGAAACACCATATATTTT.

This rearrangement joins TRBV3-1 to TRBJ2-7, with 8 positions matching TRBD2. The CDR3 is made up of 15 amino acids. The junction had 5 bases not matched to a gene; V was cut back by 1 base and J by 3 bases. Per germline, CDR1 LGHDT and CDR2 YNNKEL (reference sequence). This CDR3 is CASSQGTLAGYEQYF. Written as DNA, the CDR3 is TGTGCCAGCAGCCAAGGTACCCTAGCGGGCTACGAGCAGTACTTC.